This TCR beta chain was obtained from a study of metastatic and nonmetastatic thyroid tumors. No treatment of any kind had been given to any patient before thyroid surgery. MiXCR was used by TCRdb to re-call the PCR reads. The sample yields 35,000 or so clones, over 15% seen once. Trimming at V came to 3 bases and at J to 5 bases, leaving 6 bases not matched to a gene. The germline gives CDR1 SGHTA, CDR2 FQGNSA. The CDR3 length is 15 residues. This chain links TRBV7-2 with TRBJ2-2; 7 bases fit TRBD2. Sequencing was done on a sample of blood. This receptor was obtained from a male donor with papillary thyroid cancer or a benign thyroid nodule (not recorded which). Some clones in this sample may be carry-over from other donors' samples. DNA for the CDR3: TGTGCCAGCAGCTTGGCGGGAGTCGGAACCGGGGAGCTGTTTTTT. Its translation is CASSLAGVGTGELFF.